This T cell receptor beta chain was sequenced in a study of human T cells and chemical hapten exposure (dated by TCRdb to the early 2020s). Regarding the complete study: For sensitization, 2% DPC in acetone was applied to a 2 cm by 2 cm area of upper inner arm skin. Throughout the roughly 24-week study period, patients were also given weekly therapeutic DPC doses on the scalp. Patch tests used Finn chambers with 0.01% DPC on the upper back, scored after 6 days by International Contact Dermatitis Research Group standards. Most of the patients in the cohort were female, and the cohort covered alopecia areata with under or over 50% scalp involvement, alopecia totalis and alopecia universalis. Libraries were combined into a pool for sequencing, and differences in TCR yield between samples came mainly from small differences in library volumes within the pool. This study followed changes in the peripheral blood TCR repertoire in vivo during primary and secondary sensitization of alopecia patients to the hapten diphenylcyclopropenone (DPC). Blood samples were taken from patients before sensitization (week 0) and at 2, 6 and about 24 weeks after DPC sensitization. Blood for TCR sequencing was provided by twenty-nine alopecia patients at one to four time points (pre-sensitization, 2, 6 and 24 weeks). Results and caveats for the whole study, not just this receptor: The number of PT1 expanded TCRs positively correlated with patch test score, significant at thresholds 8, 16 and 32 but not 4. All patients had alopecia, a presumed autoimmune disease, so their immune response might differ from that of healthy individuals. Repeated subsampling changed both the strength of the expansion versus patch-test correlation and the threshold at which the correlation became significant. DPC sensitization did not change the number of TCRs with a frequency above 1 in 1000, and there was no evidence of changes in global repertoire structure. Compared with pre-sensitization or healthy control sets, expanded TCRs formed significantly more large CDR3 similarity clusters, which is consistent with antigen-driven responses.

The time point label, read with the paper, signifies: pre-sensitization, week 0. Read against the paper, the sample's treatment or condition label means: therapeutic diphenylcyclopropenone sensitization with weekly scalp DPC. At each patch-test visit, blood was drawn before the patch test was applied. Patients were considered eligible if aged 18 to 70, diagnosed with alopecia and deemed suitable for DPC therapy, and patients were excluded if pregnant. Unfractionated whole blood was collected in Tempus Blood RNA tubes, and total RNA was extracted from that blood. The germline V gene (reference sequence) gives CDR1 as LNHNV and CDR2 as YYDKDF. From cysteine to phenylalanine, the CDR3 is 17 amino acids long. Of all the DNA, just the CDR3 is kept, 51 bases in frame from base 1. The junction shows trimming of 0 bases on V and 8 bases on J, and the gene matches do not reach 11 bases of it. The library was obtained by RACE. The instrument was a NextSeq 500. Library preparation attached unique molecular identifiers to individual cDNA molecules for quantitative, reproducible TCR counting. Both TCR alpha and TCR beta chains were sequenced from each blood RNA sample. The published analysis was carried out like this. Samples had a median of about 96,000 TCRs, with a range from roughly 23,224 to 700,000. The Decombinator software suite was used to annotate the V, J and CDR3 of the TCR reads. For PS versus PT1 abundance plots, all samples were subsampled to the same number of TCRs (28,000). Expanded TCRs were defined as absent before sensitization and observed at least eight times at the 2-week time point. The raw public reads went through TCRdb reprocessing: fastp at Q25, MiXCR clone calling, in-frame beta chains kept. Entries that share a CDR3 protein sequence are merged under the most common genes and DNA. The V and J calls come from TCRdb's annotation, not from the publication. Across this sample there are more than 300,000 distinct CDR3 sequences, with less than 6.5% seen only once. The ten largest clonotypes hold just over 2.5% of the sample.

This clonotype was seen at least ten times. The specificity of this receptor is unknown. Per-nucleotide qualities are absent, and no much larger clonotype sits a single base away. The source is a woman aged 45-65 years with alopecia areata. Some clones in this sample may be carry-over from other donors' samples. The chain joins TRBV15 to TRBJ2-1, and TRBD2 matches 9 of the central bases. The material was whole blood, obtained in connection with sensitization to the hapten diphenylcyclopropenone (DPC). Read as DNA, the sequence is TGTGCCACCAGCAGAGAACGCCGGGTTAGCGGGAGTGATGAGCAGTTCTTC. This translates into CATSRERRVSGSDEQFF.